These 9 T cell receptor beta chains originate from one sample sequenced in a study of T cells in Graves' hyperthyroidism and ophthalmopathy. RNA transcripts served as the template for amplifying TCR beta CDR3 regions. In the first-round RT-PCR of the TCR CDR3, the HTBI primer set was used. MiXCR was run by TCRdb on the multiplex PCR reads, yielding one entry per CDR3 protein. Of hundreds of thousands of distinct CDR3 sequences in the sample, approximately 15% are singletons; the top ten hold 10%. What was sequenced was blood. The source of these receptors is a woman between 18 and 29 years old with Graves' hyperthyroidism.

This clonotype was counted only a few times. The rearrangement links TRBV7-9 to TRBJ1-4; maybe TRBD1 (6 bases). Germline-derived CDR1 and CDR2 are SEHNR and FQNEAQ (reference sequence). Deletions cut 6 bases from V and 8 bases from J, with 22 bases between. The CDR3 is 16 residues long. CDR3 sequence (DNA): TGTGCCAGCAGTCACAATTTGGTGGGGGCAGGCGAAAAACTGTTTTTT. This codes for CASSHNLVGAGEKLFF.

This clonotype was found a few times. V usage is TRBV14 and J usage is TRBJ2-1; D is perhaps TRBD1 or TRBD2 (5 bases each). V was clipped by 3 bases and J by 7 bases, with 22 bases between them. The CDR3 runs to 17 residues. CDR1 SGHDN and CDR2 FVKESK come from the germline V gene. CDR3 region: CASSHSLGVGATNEQFF. The CDR3 DNA reads TGTGCCAGCAGCCACTCCCTCGGGGTTGGGGCGACAAATGAGCAGTTCTTC.

This clonotype was recorded many times. DNA of the CDR3: TGTGCCAGCAGTGGGTACTCTCCGGGGCAGTTCTTC. This translates into CASSGYSPGQFF. The chain employs TRBV12-3 or TRBV12-4 and TRBJ2-1, with unresolved D. The CDR3 spans 12 residues. V lost 5 bases and J lost 12, with 14 bases in between.

There are many counts of this clonotype. The rearrangement uses TRBV12-3 or TRBV12-4 and TRBJ2-7; the D gene is possibly TRBD2 (7 bases). The V end lost 8 bases, the J end lost 6 bases, and 14 bases lay between the germline ends. The CDR3 loop spans 12 amino acids. CDR3 sequence (DNA): TGTGCCAGCGGTCGGGGGGCGTCCGAGCAGTACTTC. Amino acids: CASGRGASEQYF.

This clonotype was seen more than once but under ten times. V is TRBV9 and J is TRBJ2-1, with TRBD1 matching over 7 bases. The V gene's germline CDR1 is SGDLS and CDR2 YYNGEE. The V gene end was trimmed by 0 bases and the J gene end by 4 bases; junction bases not matched to a gene: 13. The CDR3 runs to 18 residues. CDR3 residues: CASSVASIGRGLYNEQFF. CDR3 bases: TGTGCCAGCAGCGTAGCGTCTATCGGTAGGGGGCTATACAATGAGCAGTTCTTC.

This clonotype was seen at least ten times. V and J are TRBV27 and TRBJ1-1, with a tentative D call TRBD1 (5 bases). This CDR3 contains 16 residues. The germline V gene has CDR1 MNHEY and CDR2 SMNVEV (reference sequence). Between the trimmed V and J ends, which lost 4 bases and 8 bases, there was a span of 23 bases. The CDR3, as DNA: TGTGCCAGCAGTTCGCCCGACCGGGACGGCCGCCGGGAAGCTTTCTTT. Protein sequence: CASSSPDRDGRREAFF.

The CDR3 protein is CATSELNEQFF. DNA of the CDR3: TGTGCCACCAGTGAACTTAATGAGCAGTTCTTC. This sequence joins TRBV24-1 and TRBJ2-1; no firm D call. Germline V CDR1 and CDR2: KGHDR, SFDVKD. Trimming shortened V by 4 bases and J by 7 bases, and 4 bases separated the two germline ends. This CDR3 has 11 amino acids.

The J gene is TRBJ2-1, the V gene TRBV12-3 or TRBV12-4; a possible D gene is TRBD2 (5 bases). CDR3 size: 14 residues. The germline V and J ends were trimmed by 0 bases and 4 bases, with 7 bases remaining between them. CDR3 residues: CASSLAGEYNEQFF. CDR3 DNA: TGTGCCAGCAGTTTAGCGGGAGAGTACAATGAGCAGTTCTTC.

This chain uses TRBV27 with TRBJ2-2, with TRBD1 as a possible D gene (6 bases). Germline CDR1 is MNHEY and CDR2 is SMNVEV (reference sequence). Trimming removed 8 bases at V and 6 bases at J, with 22 bases between. The CDR3 is 16 amino acids. DNA for the CDR3: TGTGCCAGCGGCCTGCTTGGGTCACAGGGCGCCGGGGAGCTGTTTTTT. It translates to CASGLLGSQGAGELFF.